Following are 29 T cell receptor beta chains from one sample sequenced in a study of control samples from healthy donors and cancer patients. Generated by immunoSEQ multiplex PCR, the TCRdb table keeps only in-frame clones and is missing some. There are around 110,000 clones in the sample; 93% occur only once, and about 2.6% lies in the top ten. Sample: blood. The source is a man aged 25 to 40 in good health.

With regard to this clone: Other DNA sequences in this specimen translate into the identical CDR3. The V and J genes are TRBV10-1 and TRBJ2-5; D may be TRBD2 (5 bases). In germline, CDR1 is WNHNN, CDR2 SYGVQD (reference sequence). The CDR3 spans 13 residues. V gave up 6 bases and J gave up 0 bases, with 8 bases separating them. CDR3 loop: CASSGEYQETQYF. The DNA of the CDR3 is TGCGCCAGCAGCGGGGAGTACCAAGAGACCCAGTACTTC.

This sequence joins TRBV4-1 and TRBJ1-5, with 7 bases lining up with TRBD1. Germline assignment: CDR1 MGHRA and CDR2 YSYEKL. The CDR3 has 15 amino acids. The junction had 4 bases not matched to a gene; V was cut back by 3 bases and J by 2 bases. CDR3 coding DNA: TGCGCCAGCAGCCAGAGGGACAGTCGCAATCAGCCCCAGCATTTT. This codes for CASSQRDSRNQPQHF.

This clone was counted between two and nine times. V is TRBV11-2 and J is TRBJ2-7; the D is unclear. The length of the CDR3 is 16 residues. The V gene's germline CDR1 is SGHAT and CDR2 FQNNGV. The V end lost 5 bases, the J end lost 2 bases, and 19 bases lay between the germline ends. The CDR3, as DNA: TGTGCCAGCAGCCAATGGGGAACCGCGACACCCTACGAGCAGTACTTC. This codes for CASSQWGTATPYEQYF.

The DNA of the CDR3 is TGTGCCAGCAGCTTAAGCGTGGGTGAGGGGGATCAGCCCCAGCATTTT. Translating it yields CASSLSVGEGDQPQHF. The chain is built from TRBV4-2 and TRBJ1-5, with D possibly TRBD1 on 6 matching bases. CDR3 length equals 16 residues. Germline V gene sequence: CDR1 LGHNA, CDR2 YNFKEQ. The V gene lost 5 bases and the J gene lost 5 bases, with 19 bases spanning the gap.

This chain links TRBV6-1 with TRBJ2-3, with no clear D. With 2 bases removed from V and 0 bases from J, the gap between germline ends came to 9 bases. The CDR3 consists of 15 residues. Germline V gene sequence: CDR1 MNHNS, CDR2 SASEGT. The CDR3 spells CASSEFLRSTDTQYF. CDR3 DNA sequence: TGTGCCAGCAGTGAATTTCTACGAAGCACAGATACGCAGTATTTT.

This sequence joins TRBV3-1 (or the pseudogene TRBV3-2) and TRBJ1-2; D gene unclear. Trimming took off 0 bases at V and 6 bases at J, with 11 bases between the two ends. The CDR3 extends over 14 amino acids. Germline CDR1 reads LGHDT; CDR2 reads YNNKEL (reference sequence). The CDR3 DNA sequence: TGTGCCAGCAGCCAAGAGGTCAGAGTGAATGGCTACACCTTC. It encodes CASSQEVRVNGYTF.

This chain joins TRBV28 and TRBJ1-2, with D possibly being TRBD1 (6 bases). Germline V CDR1 and CDR2: MDHEN, SYDVKM. V lost 8 bases and J 3 bases, leaving 22 bases between the germline ends. CDR3 length equals 16 residues. CDR3 nucleotides: TGTGCCAGCGGAAGTTTAAGGGACACAATGTACTATGGCTACACCTTC. Amino acids: CASGSLRDTMYYGYTF.

This chain links TRBV28 with TRBJ1-2; unclear D gene. Germline V CDR1 and CDR2: MDHEN, SYDVKM. V lost 4 bases to trimming and J lost 4 bases, with 7 bases between them. The CDR3 covers 12 residues. CDR3 nucleotides: TGTGCCAGCAGTTCCGGGATCTATGGCTACACCTTC. Encoded protein: CASSSGIYGYTF.

This rearrangement joins TRBV10-3 to TRBJ1-2; tentative D call: TRBD1 (5 bases). The CDR3 runs to 17 residues. Trimming stripped 1 base from V and 6 bases from J, with 21 bases between. The germline CDR1 and CDR2 sequences are ENHRY and SYGVKD. CDR3 amino acids: CAISELRGSGSPDGYTF. CDR3 coding DNA: TGTGCCATCAGTGAGTTGCGGGGTTCAGGGTCCCCGGATGGCTACACCTTC.

The chain joins TRBV19 to TRBJ2-7; TRBD2 agrees at 7 bases. V lost 6 bases to trimming and J lost 1 base; unmatched junction nucleotides: 9. Germline CDR1 is LNHDA and CDR2 is SQIVND (reference sequence). This CDR3 is built from 15 residues. This chain's CDR3 is CASSPGEGRSYEQYV. Here the CDR3 DNA reads TGTGCCAGTAGCCCCGGGGAGGGTAGGTCCTACGAGCAGTACGTC.

V is TRBV15 and J is TRBJ2-7; TRBD2 matches 8 bases. Germline values: CDR1 LNHNV, CDR2 YYDKDF (reference sequence). With 5 bases clipped from V and 0 bases from J, the junction kept 6 bases outside the gene matches. This CDR3 has 15 residues. CDR3 in amino acids: CATSRGGYSSYEQYV. The DNA of the CDR3 is TGTGCCACCAGCCGCGGGGGGTACAGCTCCTACGAGCAGTACGTC.

The V gene is TRBV6-5, the J gene TRBJ2-1, with a weak D call TRBD2 (5 bases). The V end was cut by 8 bases, the J end by 9 bases, with 17 bases between. CDR1 is MNHEY and CDR2 is SVGAGI in the germline V gene. This CDR3 region has 13 residues. The CDR3 loop reads CASPSAAEGEQFF. The CDR3 region has the DNA TGTGCCAGCCCTTCCGCAGCCGAGGGTGAGCAGTTCTTC.

This sequence joins TRBV7-2 and TRBJ1-3; D is ambiguous. Germline CDR1 reads SGHTA; CDR2 reads FQGNSA. V shed 1 base and J shed 4 bases, with 5 bases lying between them. This CDR3 comprises 13 residues. In DNA, the CDR3 is TGTGCCAGCAGCTTAGAGGTGGGAAACACCATATATTTT. It encodes CASSLEVGNTIYF.

In its sample, this clone was seen once. CDR3 nucleotide sequence: TGTGCCAGCAGTTATACGTGGACAAACTACGAGCAGTACTTC. Protein sequence: CASSYTWTNYEQYF. The chain combines TRBV6-2 or TRBV6-3 with TRBJ2-7; D may be TRBD1 (5 bases). Germline values: CDR1 MNHEY, CDR2 SVGEGT. V lost 3 bases and J 3 bases, leaving 12 bases between the germline ends. The CDR3 has 14 residues.

The chain combines TRBV7-9 with TRBJ2-5; D might be TRBD1 (5 bases). V was pared by 5 bases and J by 4 bases, with 11 bases between. This CDR3 comprises 13 residues. The germline V gene has CDR1 SEHNR and CDR2 FQNEAQ (reference sequence). CDR3: CASSPARGETQYF. CDR3 in DNA: TGTGCCAGCAGCCCTGCAAGGGGAGAGACCCAGTACTTC.

The genes are TRBV14 and TRBJ1-1; D possibly corresponds to TRBD1 (6 bases). Germline values: CDR1 SGHDN, CDR2 FVKESK. This CDR3 is 14 amino acids long. Trimming pared 0 bases from V and 4 bases from J, leaving 9 bases between. The CDR3 DNA is TGTGCCAGCAGCCAAGATAGAGGGGGCACTGAAGCTTTCTTT. It translates to CASSQDRGGTEAFF.

The V call is TRBV11-2, the J call TRBJ1-1; TRBD1 matches 11 bases. Unmatched junction bases numbered 2, after V lost 5 bases and J lost 3 bases. The CDR3 is 14 residues long. Per the germline V gene, CDR1 is SGHAT and CDR2 is FQNNGV. CDR3 nucleotide sequence: TGTGCCAGCAGCCAGGGACAGGGGGACACTGAAGCTTTCTTT. Translating gives CASSQGQGDTEAFF.

CDR3 sequence: CASSRSGAYNSPLHF. The CDR3, as DNA: TGCGCCAGCAGCAGGTCAGGGGCGTATAATTCACCCCTCCACTTT. The chain couples TRBV5-1 to TRBJ1-6; TRBD1 might be the D (6 bases). The CDR3 extends over 15 amino acids. The germline CDR1 and CDR2 sequences are SGHRS and YFSETQ. Trimming cost V 4 bases and J 4 bases, with 12 bases left between them.

With respect to this clone: The sample carries other DNA sequences with the same CDR3. CDR3 nucleotides: TGTGCCAGCAGCTTGGTGACAGATACGCAGTATTTT. It codes for CASSLVTDTQYF. The chain carries TRBV5-6 and TRBJ2-3, with D uncertain. The V end was cut by 0 bases, the J end by 3 bases, with 2 bases between. Germline CDR1 reads SGHDT; CDR2 reads YYEEEE. CDR3 length: 12 residues.

The rearrangement joins TRBV5-6 to TRBJ2-5, with 9 bases aligning to TRBD1. The V gene end was trimmed by 4 bases and the J gene end by 4 bases; junction bases not matched to a gene: 11. Germline lookup yields CDR1 SGHDT and CDR2 YYEEEE. The CDR3 is made up of 16 amino acids. CDR3 sequence (DNA): TGTGCCAGCAGCCCCCCGGGACAGGGAGGGATAGAGACCCAGTACTTC. Protein: CASSPPGQGGIETQYF.

This clone has a single count. Here the CDR3 reads CASSVAERVGYEQYF. CDR3 bases: TGTGCCAGCAGCGTAGCAGAGAGGGTTGGCTACGAGCAGTACTTC. V usage is TRBV9 and J usage is TRBJ2-7; the D gene is possibly TRBD2 (5 bases). Germline values: CDR1 SGDLS, CDR2 YYNGEE. V lost 0 bases and J lost 3, with 13 bases in between. This CDR3 is 15 amino acids long. The full variable domain, with the rest looked up from reference TRBV9 and TRBJ2-7, is DSGVTQTPKHLITATGQRVTLRCSPRSGDLSVYWYQQSLDQGLQFLIQYYNGEERAKGNILERFSAQQFPDLHSELNLSSLELGDSALYFCASSVAERVGYEQYFGPGTRLTVT.

The chain joins TRBV19 to TRBJ1-2; D call uncertain. The CDR3 sequence is 13 residues long. V lost 5 bases and J 6 bases, leaving 13 bases between the germline ends. Germline CDR1 LNHDA, CDR2 SQIVND (reference sequence). The CDR3 loop reads CASSSRPLDGYTF. The CDR3 nucleotides read TGTGCCAGTAGTTCTCGTCCCTTGGATGGCTACACCTTC.

This chain joins TRBV3-1 (or the pseudogene TRBV3-2) and TRBJ2-3, with a weak D call TRBD1 (6 bases). CDR3 length: 15 amino acids. In germline, CDR1 is LGHDT, CDR2 YNNKEL (reference sequence). Deletions cut 5 bases from V and 7 bases from J, with 19 bases between. CDR3 loop: CASSEKGVDINTQYF. For the CDR3, the DNA is TGTGCCAGCAGCGAGAAGGGGGTCGACATAAATACGCAGTATTTT.

The rearrangement uses TRBV6-5 and TRBJ1-2; a possible D gene is TRBD1 (5 bases). The CDR3 is 15 amino acids. V lost 2 bases and J lost 1, with 11 bases in between. Germline V gene sequence: CDR1 MNHEY, CDR2 SVGAGI. The CDR3 here is CASSYAGIYNYGYTF. In DNA form, the CDR3 reads TGTGCCAGCAGTTACGCAGGGATATATAACTATGGCTACACCTTC.

The chain combines TRBV3-1 (or the pseudogene TRBV3-2) with TRBJ2-5, with TRBD1 identical over 10 bases. V shed 4 bases, J shed 3 bases, and the junction held 8 bases outside the gene matches. The germline gives CDR1 LGHDT, CDR2 YNNKEL (reference sequence). CDR3 size: 16 residues. In DNA form, the CDR3 reads TGTGCCAGCAGCCCCCTCTTAGGGACAGGGGAAGAGACCCAGTACTTC. This sequence encodes CASSPLLGTGEETQYF.

This clone was found once. V is TRBV3-1 (or the pseudogene TRBV3-2) and J is TRBJ1-2; 7 bases fit TRBD1. This CDR3 spans 13 amino acids. After removal of 2 bases from V and 8 bases from J, the junction contained 5 bases not matched to a gene. CDR1 LGHDT and CDR2 YNNKEL come from the germline V gene (reference sequence). The CDR3 region is CASSQTGVVGYTF. DNA for the CDR3: TGTGCCAGCAGCCAAACAGGGGTGGTCGGCTACACCTTC.

The V call is TRBV11-1, the J call TRBJ1-1; D uncertain. CDR3 length equals 14 residues. Germline V gives CDR1 SGHAT, CDR2 FQDESV (reference sequence). V was trimmed by 5 bases and J by 3 bases, leaving 13 bases between them. The CDR3 DNA sequence: TGTGCCAGCAGCCTCTTGACACCTCACACTGAAGCTTTCTTT. This codes for CASSLLTPHTEAFF. Combining the CDR3 with reference TRBV11-1 and TRBJ1-1 gives the whole variable domain EAEVAQSPRYKITEKSQAVAFWCDPISGHATLYWYRQILGQGPELLVQFQDESVVDDSQLPKDRFSAERLKGVDSTLKIQPAELGDSAMYLCASSLLTPHTEAFFGQGTRLTVV.

The chain combines TRBV19 with TRBJ2-1, with 8 bases identical to TRBD2. The germline CDR1 and CDR2 sequences are LNHDA and SQIVND (reference sequence). The CDR3 has 16 residues. V shed 5 bases, J shed 3 bases, and the junction held 9 bases outside the gene matches. The CDR3 region is CASSSSGGAFYNEQFF. The DNA for the CDR3 is TGTGCCAGTAGTTCCTCCGGGGGGGCCTTCTACAATGAGCAGTTCTTC.

This sequence joins TRBV19 and TRBJ1-1; TRBD1 matches 11 bases. The V and J ends lost 6 bases and 7 bases, in that order; junction bases with no gene match: 16. This CDR3 has 17 residues. Germline-derived CDR1 and CDR2 are LNHDA and SQIVND (reference sequence). Here the CDR3 DNA reads TGTGCCAGTAGCCCCGAACCGGGACAGGGGGATGTGGGTGAAGCTTTCTTT. Its translation: CASSPEPGQGDVGEAFF.